This is a list of T cell receptor beta chains from one sample in a study of neurological immune-mediated disorders. TCRdb passed the 5' RACE reads through MiXCR, listing each CDR3 protein once. Of about 65,000 distinct CDR3 sequences in the sample, 3.5% to 4.5% were seen once. Specimen: PBMCs. The receptors were sampled from a man aged 50-60 years with multiple sclerosis. CDR3s include the opening cysteine and the closing phenylalanine or tryptophan.

v_call: TRBV7-8; j_call: TRBJ2-5; cdr3_aa: CASSGGKLAGGRQETQYF
v_call: TRBV6-5; j_call: TRBJ1-6; cdr3_aa: CASSSEVNSPLNF
v_call: TRBV5-1; j_call: TRBJ1-2; cdr3_aa: CASSTGQGGLGYTF
v_call: TRBV20-1; j_call: TRBJ1-1; cdr3_aa: CSAPDRGMNTEAFF
v_call: TRBV4-1; j_call: TRBJ1-5; cdr3_aa: CASSQAGRNQPQHF
v_call: TRBV12-3/TRBV12-4; j_call: TRBJ2-1; cdr3_aa: CASSAEGIEFF
v_call: TRBV12-3/TRBV12-4; j_call: TRBJ2-1; cdr3_aa: CASTPSGGVSNEQFF
v_call: TRBV20-1; j_call: TRBJ2-3; cdr3_aa: CSASLGHSFTDTQYF
v_call: TRBV5-4; j_call: TRBJ1-5; cdr3_aa: CASSPDSNQPQNF
v_call: TRBV12-3/TRBV12-4; j_call: TRBJ1-5; cdr3_aa: CASSFPFGPQHF
v_call: TRBV10-3; j_call: TRBJ2-1; cdr3_aa: CAITFGDRLNNEQFF
v_call: TRBV7-9; j_call: TRBJ1-4; cdr3_aa: CASSLGAPLFF
v_call: TRBV7-2; j_call: TRBJ2-1; cdr3_aa: CASSLESGNEQFF
v_call: TRBV7-2; j_call: TRBJ2-7; cdr3_aa: CASSFRDRAHEQYF
v_call: TRBV5-5; j_call: TRBJ2-2; cdr3_aa: CASSSGGTGELFF
v_call: TRBV11-2; j_call: TRBJ2-1; cdr3_aa: CASSSVTGRYNEQFF
v_call: TRBV5-1; j_call: TRBJ2-1; cdr3_aa: CASSFRSGARSNEQFF
v_call: TRBV20-1; j_call: TRBJ1-2; cdr3_aa: CSAQRGVRDGYTF
v_call: TRBV5-5; j_call: TRBJ1-1; cdr3_aa: CASSLVLPEAFF
v_call: TRBV20-1; j_call: TRBJ1-5; cdr3_aa: CSASRLGNQPQHF
v_call: TRBV5-1; j_call: TRBJ2-5; cdr3_aa: CASSLRAQETQYF
v_call: TRBV5-1; j_call: TRBJ1-4; cdr3_aa: CASSLRATNEKLFF
v_call: TRBV2; j_call: TRBJ2-5; cdr3_aa: CASTTGRETQYF
v_call: TRBV20-1; j_call: TRBJ2-3; cdr3_aa: CSARAPGRADTQYF
v_call: TRBV4-3; j_call: TRBJ1-1; cdr3_aa: CASSPDREATEAFF
v_call: TRBV5-5; j_call: TRBJ2-3; cdr3_aa: CASSQGLTDTQYF
v_call: TRBV18; j_call: TRBJ1-2; cdr3_aa: CASSPTGTGEFYGYTF
v_call: TRBV3-1; j_call: TRBJ2-3; cdr3_aa: CASSQGPDTQYF
v_call: TRBV20-1; j_call: TRBJ1-1; cdr3_aa: CSASPPGATLGTEAFF
v_call: TRBV3-1; j_call: TRBJ1-5; cdr3_aa: CASSQGWTNQPQNF
v_call: TRBV12-3/TRBV12-4; j_call: TRBJ2-5; cdr3_aa: CASSFEGTQYF
v_call: TRBV6-6; j_call: TRBJ1-6; cdr3_aa: CASRDPTGIVNSPLNF
v_call: TRBV10-3; j_call: TRBJ1-2; cdr3_aa: CAISGRWQGGILIGGYTF
v_call: TRBV15; j_call: TRBJ1-1; cdr3_aa: CATSSDFFPFRNTEAFF
v_call: TRBV20-1; j_call: TRBJ2-3; cdr3_aa: CSARSSSTDTQYF